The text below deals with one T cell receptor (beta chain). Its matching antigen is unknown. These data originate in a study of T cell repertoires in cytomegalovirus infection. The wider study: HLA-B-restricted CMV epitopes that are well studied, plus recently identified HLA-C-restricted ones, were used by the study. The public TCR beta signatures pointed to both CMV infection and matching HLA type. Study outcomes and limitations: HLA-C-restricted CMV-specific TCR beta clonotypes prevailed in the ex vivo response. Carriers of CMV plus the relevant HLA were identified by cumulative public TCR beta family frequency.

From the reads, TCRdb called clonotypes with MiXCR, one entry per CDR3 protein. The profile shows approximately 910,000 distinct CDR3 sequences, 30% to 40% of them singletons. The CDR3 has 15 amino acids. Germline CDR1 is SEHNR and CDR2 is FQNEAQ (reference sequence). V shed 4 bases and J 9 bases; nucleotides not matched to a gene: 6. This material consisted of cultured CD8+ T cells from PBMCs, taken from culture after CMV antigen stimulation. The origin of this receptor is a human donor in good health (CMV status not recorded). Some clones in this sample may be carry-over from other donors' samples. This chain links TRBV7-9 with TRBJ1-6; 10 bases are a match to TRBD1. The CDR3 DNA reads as TGTGCCAGCAGCTCCCCGGGACAGGGGATTTCACCCCTCCACTTT. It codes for CASSSPGQGISPLHF. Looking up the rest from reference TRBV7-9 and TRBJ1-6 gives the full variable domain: DTGVSQNPRHKITKRGQNVTFRCDPISEHNRLYWYRQTLGQGPEFLTYFQNEAQLEKSRLLSDRFSAERPKGSFSTLEIQRTEQGDSAMYLCASSSPGQGISPLHFGNGTRLTVT.